This T cell receptor beta chain was identified in a study of cytomegalovirus exposure and HLA in healthy donors. PCR involved 60 Vbeta and 13 Jbeta primers. The data were produced by immunoSEQ multiplex PCR, yet TCRdb's version contains in-frame clones alone and is incomplete. The sample carries about 110,000 clones, less than 80% recorded once. The TCR was taken from a woman aged 25 to 39 in good health and CMV-seronegative. Specimen: PBMCs.

CDR3 region: CASSGQGRKKLFF. CDR3 coding DNA: TGTGCCAGCAGTGGACAGGGCAGGAAAAAACTGTTTTTT. The chain recombines TRBV6-1 with TRBJ1-4; 7 positions agree with TRBD1. The ends lost 4 bases at V and 9 bases at J; junction bases unmatched: 5. CDR3 length: 13 residues. Per germline, CDR1 MNHNS and CDR2 SASEGT.